The 17 T cell receptor beta chains below were found in one sample sequenced in a study of OX40 agonist ivuxolimab in advanced cancers. This table comes from immunoSEQ multiplex PCR, and its TCRdb copy is limited to in-frame clones, with some not included. The data show 65,000 to 80,000 clones, with 70% to 90% seen just once and 13% held by the top ten. The sample consisted of CD4+ or CD8+ T cells sorted from blood, taken in a trial of the OX40 agonist ivuxolimab. The receptors shown here come from an adult with an advanced solid tumor such as melanoma, head and neck, liver or kidney cancer.

This chain connects TRBV18 to TRBJ2-1, with TRBD1 matching over 7 bases. The CDR3 runs to 16 residues. V was clipped by 2 bases and J by 0 bases; unmatched bases: 4. Germline lookup yields CDR1 KGHSH and CDR2 LQKENI. The DNA of the CDR3 is TGTGCCAGCTCACCAAGGACAGGAACCTCCTACAATGAGCAGTTCTTC. This encodes CASSPRTGTSYNEQFF.

V is TRBV4-1 and J is TRBJ2-4; D perhaps matches TRBD1 (6 bases). This CDR3 has 16 amino acids. V was cut by 8 bases and J by 0 bases, with 17 bases left in between. CDR1 and CDR2 from the germline V gene are MGHRA and YSYEKL. The CDR3 region has the DNA TGCGCCAGCGCCCAGGGGTCACCCCTAGCCAAAAACATTCAGTACTTC. This translates into CASAQGSPLAKNIQYF.

The chain uses TRBV6-5 and TRBJ2-3, with 8 bases fitting TRBD2. Unmatched junction bases numbered 5, after V lost 6 bases and J lost 3 bases. CDR3 length equals 14 residues. Germline lookup yields CDR1 MNHEY and CDR2 SVGAGI. The CDR3 bases are TGTGCCAGCAGGGCGCCGGGGGGGACAGATACGCAGTATTTT. Its protein product is CASRAPGGTDTQYF.

On this clone itself: The junction differs from germline at one of its ends, possibly a read error. CDR3 nucleotides: TGTGCCAGCAGTAAACTAACCGGGACAGGACACTTC. Translated: CASSKLTGTGHF. The chain carries TRBV2 and TRBJ2-4; TRBD1 agrees at 8 bases. The length of the CDR3 is 12 residues. Germline V gene sequence: CDR1 SNHLY, CDR2 FYNNEI.

The chain couples TRBV5-1 to TRBJ2-5; 8 bases fit TRBD1. Gene TRBJ2-7 matches the end of the DNA better, so the J call may be wrong. Looked up from germline, CDR1 is SGHRS and CDR2 is YFSETQ. The CDR3 has 14 residues. In DNA, the CDR3 is TGCGCCAGCAGCTTGGGCGGGACAGGAGACGAGCAGTACTTC. It specifies CASSLGGTGDEQYF.

This sequence joins TRBV27 and TRBJ2-2; 10 bases agree with TRBD2. Germline trimming cut 2 bases from V and 1 base from J; bases unmatched to any gene: 1. Germline V lookup: CDR1 MNHEY, CDR2 SMNVEV (reference sequence). This CDR3 region has 16 residues. The CDR3, as DNA: TGTGCCAGCAGTTTACTAGCGGGGGAGAACACCGGGGAGCTGTTTTTT. It codes for CASSLLAGENTGELFF.

The V and J genes are TRBV6-6 and TRBJ2-7, with D tentatively TRBD2 (5 bases). Germline assignment: CDR1 MNHNY and CDR2 SVGAGI (reference sequence). The CDR3 is 12 amino acids. Trimming left V 7 bases short and J 0 bases short, with 7 bases between. The CDR3 spells CASTRVSYEQYF. In DNA form, the CDR3 reads TGTGCCAGCACGAGGGTCTCCTACGAGCAGTACTTC.

This clone occurred once. The chain couples TRBV2 to TRBJ2-7, with 11 nucleotides matching TRBD2. The CDR3 is made up of 16 amino acids. V shed 8 bases, J shed 1 base, and the junction held 10 bases outside the gene matches. Per the germline V gene, CDR1 is SNHLY and CDR2 is FYNNEI. The CDR3 spells CASGWLAGGSSYEQYF. CDR3 nucleotide sequence: TGTGCCAGCGGGTGGCTAGCGGGAGGATCATCCTACGAGCAGTACTTC.

The chain carries TRBV2 and TRBJ1-5; unclear D gene. Trimming pared 7 bases from V and 2 bases from J, leaving 12 bases between. Germline V CDR1 and CDR2: SNHLY, FYNNEI. The CDR3 consists of 14 residues. CDR3 protein: CASNEGRGNQPQHF. Written as DNA, the CDR3 is TGTGCCAGCAACGAGGGAAGGGGCAATCAGCCCCAGCATTTT.

The chain combines TRBV6-1 with TRBJ2-1; D unclear. V was cut by 2 bases and J by 4 bases, with 9 bases left in between. CDR1 is MNHNS, CDR2 SASEGT, per germline. This CDR3 has 14 amino acids. Written as DNA, the CDR3 is TGTGCCAGCAGTGAATGGGCCCTTTACAATGAGCAGTTCTTC. Translation gives CASSEWALYNEQFF.

The chain links TRBV10-3 to TRBJ2-1; 8 bases map to TRBD2. Germline V CDR1 and CDR2: ENHRY, SYGVKD. Trimming cost V 11 bases and J 4 bases; bases outside gene matches: 10. The CDR3 is made up of 14 amino acids. The DNA of the CDR3 is TGTGCCGTGAGAATAGCGGGACCATACAATGAGCAGTTCTTC. Its translation is CAVRIAGPYNEQFF.

This rearrangement joins TRBV5-1 to TRBJ2-1, with 13 bases matching TRBD2. Losses at the gene ends were 3 bases for V and 2 bases for J; bases not matched to a gene: 5. This CDR3 has 17 residues. Germline CDR1 reads SGHRS; CDR2 reads YFSETQ. CDR3 loop: CASSSGLAGPPYNEQFF. CDR3 nucleotide sequence: TGCGCCAGCAGCTCGGGACTAGCGGGGCCTCCCTACAATGAGCAGTTCTTC.

This chain links TRBV5-1 with TRBJ2-1; D not certain. The CDR3 totals 12 residues. Germline V gene lookup returns CDR1 SGHRS and CDR2 YFSETQ. V was shortened by 0 bases and J by 5 bases, with 3 bases between the two germline ends. The CDR3 loop reads CASSLVDNEQFF. The CDR3 DNA sequence: TGCGCCAGCAGCTTGGTTGACAATGAGCAGTTCTTC.

This clone appeared a single time. V usage is TRBV10-3 and J usage is TRBJ2-3; 7 bases line up with TRBD1. The CDR3 is 15 residues long. From germline, CDR1 is ENHRY and CDR2 SYGVKD. V lost 2 bases and J lost 3; bases outside the gene matches: 5. This chain's CDR3 is CAISENDRATDTQYF. The CDR3, as DNA: TGTGCCATCAGTGAGAACGACAGGGCTACAGATACGCAGTATTTT.

V gene TRBV11-2 combines with J gene TRBJ1-3; 10 nucleotides agree with TRBD1. Germline V gene data show CDR1 as SGHAT and CDR2 as FQNNGV. V shed 5 bases, J shed 0 bases, and the junction held 7 bases outside the gene matches. This CDR3 contains 17 residues. CDR3 sequence reads: CASSRTGTGVSGNTIYF. DNA of the CDR3: TGTGCCAGCAGCAGAACCGGGACAGGGGTCTCTGGAAACACCATATATTTT.

The chain recombines TRBV27 with TRBJ1-2, with no clear D. Germline V gives CDR1 MNHEY, CDR2 SMNVEV (reference sequence). V dropped 2 bases and J dropped 4 bases, with 8 bases sitting between them. The CDR3 is 13 amino acids. CDR3 nucleotide sequence: TGTGCCAGCAGTTTAAGGGAACGCTATGGCTACACCTTC. It encodes CASSLRERYGYTF.

This chain joins TRBV7-6 and TRBJ2-2, with no clear D. The germline gives CDR1 SGHVS, CDR2 FNYEAQ. This CDR3 spans 11 amino acids. V was clipped by 2 bases and J by 6 bases, with 1 base between them. CDR3 DNA sequence: TGTGCCAGCAGCTTATCCGGGGAGCTGTTTTTT. Its translation: CASSLSGELFF.